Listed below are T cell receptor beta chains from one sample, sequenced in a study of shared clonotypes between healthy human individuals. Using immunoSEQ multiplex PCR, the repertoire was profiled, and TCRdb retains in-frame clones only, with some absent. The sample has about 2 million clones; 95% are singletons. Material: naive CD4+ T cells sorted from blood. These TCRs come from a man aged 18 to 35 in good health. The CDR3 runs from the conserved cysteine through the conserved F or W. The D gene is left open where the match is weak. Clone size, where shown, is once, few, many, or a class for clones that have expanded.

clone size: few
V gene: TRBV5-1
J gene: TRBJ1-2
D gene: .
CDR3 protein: CASSLAQVYGYTF
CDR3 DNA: TGCGCCAGCAGCTTGGCGCAAGTCTATGGCTACACCTTC

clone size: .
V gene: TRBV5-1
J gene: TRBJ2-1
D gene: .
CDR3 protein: CASSLEGFRDEQFF
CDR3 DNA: TGCGCCAGCAGCTTGGAAGGGTTTCGGGATGAGCAGTTCTTC

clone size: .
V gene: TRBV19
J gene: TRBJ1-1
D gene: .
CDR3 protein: CASSINRNTEAFF
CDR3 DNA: TGTGCCAGTAGTATAAACAGAAACACTGAAGCTTTCTTT

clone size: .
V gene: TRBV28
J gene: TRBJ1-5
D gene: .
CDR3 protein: CASSQHSLGGFKPQHF
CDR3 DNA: TGTGCCAGCAGTCAACATTCTCTTGGGGGGTTTAAGCCCCAGCATTTT

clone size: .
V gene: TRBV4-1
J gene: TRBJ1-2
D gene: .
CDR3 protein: CASSQDLTSEGYGYTF
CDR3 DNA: TGCGCCAGCAGCCAAGATCTAACCTCCGAGGGCTATGGCTACACCTTC

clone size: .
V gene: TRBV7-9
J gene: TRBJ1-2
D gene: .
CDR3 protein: CASSQVPGGGYGYTF
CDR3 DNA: TGTGCCAGCAGCCAAGTCCCCGGGGGCGGCTATGGCTACACCTTC

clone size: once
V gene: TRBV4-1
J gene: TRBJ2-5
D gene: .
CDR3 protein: CASSQDGGFNQETQYF
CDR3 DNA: TGCGCCAGCAGCCAAGACGGTGGCTTCAACCAAGAGACCCAGTACTTC

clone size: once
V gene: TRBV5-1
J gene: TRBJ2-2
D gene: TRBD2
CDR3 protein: CASSLTSAANTGELFF
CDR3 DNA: TGCGCCAGCAGCTTGACTAGCGCTGCGAACACCGGGGAGCTGTTTTTT

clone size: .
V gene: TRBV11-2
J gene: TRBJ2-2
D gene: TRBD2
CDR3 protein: CASSFFRGRLAGGAGELFF
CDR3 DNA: TGTGCCAGCAGCTTCTTTAGGGGTAGACTAGCGGGAGGTGCCGGGGAGCTGTTTTTT

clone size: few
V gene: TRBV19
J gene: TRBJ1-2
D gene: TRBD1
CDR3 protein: CASTPGTANYGYTF
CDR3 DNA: TGTGCCAGTACCCCTGGGACAGCTAACTATGGCTACACCTTC

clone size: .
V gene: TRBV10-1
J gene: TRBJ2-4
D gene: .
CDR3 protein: CASSDPGKNIQYF
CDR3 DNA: TGCGCCAGCAGCGACCCGGGGAAAAACATTCAGTACTTC

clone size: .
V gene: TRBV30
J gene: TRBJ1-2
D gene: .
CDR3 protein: CAWSDRDYGYTF
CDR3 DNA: TGTGCCTGGAGTGACAGAGACTATGGCTACACCTTC

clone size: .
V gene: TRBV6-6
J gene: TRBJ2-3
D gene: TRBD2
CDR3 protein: CASRYGRDGGTDTQYF
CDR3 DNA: TGTGCCAGCAGGTACGGGAGGGACGGGGGCACAGATACGCAGTATTTT

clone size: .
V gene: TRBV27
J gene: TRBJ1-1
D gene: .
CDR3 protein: CASSPRQNTEAFF
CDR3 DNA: TGTGCCAGCAGTCCTCGACAGAACACTGAAGCTTTCTTT

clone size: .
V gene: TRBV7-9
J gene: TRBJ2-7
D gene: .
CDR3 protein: CASSLTYPADEQYF
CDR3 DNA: TGTGCCAGCAGCTTAACCTACCCCGCCGACGAGCAGTACTTC

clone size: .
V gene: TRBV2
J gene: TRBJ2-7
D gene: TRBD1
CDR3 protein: CASSAGTGRGAYEQYF
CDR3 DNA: TGTGCCAGCAGCGCGGGGACAGGGAGAGGGGCCTACGAGCAGTACTTC

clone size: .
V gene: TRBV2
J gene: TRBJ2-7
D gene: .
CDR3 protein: CASSEKYRVYEQYF
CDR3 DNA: TGTGCCAGCAGTGAAAAATACAGGGTCTACGAGCAGTACTTC

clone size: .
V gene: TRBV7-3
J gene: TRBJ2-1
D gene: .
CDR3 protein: CASSRKSGDVLTEQFF
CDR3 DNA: TGTGCCAGCAGCCGCAAGTCGGGGGACGTTCTTACTGAGCAGTTCTTC

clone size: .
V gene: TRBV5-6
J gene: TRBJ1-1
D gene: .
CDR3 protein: CASSLADTEAFF
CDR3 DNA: TGTGCCAGCAGCTTGGCAGACACTGAAGCTTTCTTT

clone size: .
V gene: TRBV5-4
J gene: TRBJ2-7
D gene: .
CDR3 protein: CASSPAGSDEQYF
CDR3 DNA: TGTGCCAGCAGCCCCGCGGGCTCGGACGAGCAGTACTTC

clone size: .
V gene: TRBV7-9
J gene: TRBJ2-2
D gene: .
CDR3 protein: CASSPYTGELFF
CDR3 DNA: TGTGCCAGCAGCCCGTACACCGGGGAGCTGTTTTTT

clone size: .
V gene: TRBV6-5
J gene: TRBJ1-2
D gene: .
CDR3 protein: CASSYRLSYDYTF
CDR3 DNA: TGTGCCAGCAGTTACAGGCTATCTTACGACTACACCTTC

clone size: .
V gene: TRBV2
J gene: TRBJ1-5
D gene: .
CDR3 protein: CASSDSNQPQHF
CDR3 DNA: TGTGCCAGCAGTGACAGCAATCAGCCCCAGCATTTT

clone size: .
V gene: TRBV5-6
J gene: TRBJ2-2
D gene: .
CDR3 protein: CASSLGPVTSSGELFF
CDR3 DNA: TGTGCCAGCAGCTTGGGTCCGGTTACCTCAAGCGGGGAGCTGTTTTTT

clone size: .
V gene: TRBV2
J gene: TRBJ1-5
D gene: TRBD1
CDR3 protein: CASREGQGAQPQHF
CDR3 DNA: TGTGCCAGCAGGGAAGGACAGGGAGCCCAGCCCCAGCATTTT

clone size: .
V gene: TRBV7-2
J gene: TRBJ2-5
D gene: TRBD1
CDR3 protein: CASSRDRQETQYF
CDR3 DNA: TGTGCCAGCAGCCGGGACAGGCAAGAGACCCAGTACTTC

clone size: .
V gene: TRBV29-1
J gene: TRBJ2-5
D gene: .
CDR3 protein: CSVGPAQETQYF
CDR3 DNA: TGCAGCGTTGGGCCGGCACAAGAGACCCAGTACTTC

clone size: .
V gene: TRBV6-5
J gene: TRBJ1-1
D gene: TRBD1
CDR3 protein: CASRRGQGTEAFF
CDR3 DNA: TGTGCCAGCCGCAGGGGGCAGGGCACTGAAGCTTTCTTT

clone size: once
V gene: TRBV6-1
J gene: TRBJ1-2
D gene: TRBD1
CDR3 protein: CASSEIGQGYGHTF
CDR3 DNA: TGTGCCAGCAGTGAAATAGGACAGGGGTATGGTCACACCTTC

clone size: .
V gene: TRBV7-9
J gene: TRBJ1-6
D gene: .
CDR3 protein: CASSLAWAENSNSPLHF
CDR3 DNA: TGTGCCAGCAGCTTAGCGTGGGCAGAAAATTCTAATTCACCCCTCCACTTT

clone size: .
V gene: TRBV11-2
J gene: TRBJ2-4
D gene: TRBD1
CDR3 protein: CASSRPGQGKDIQYF
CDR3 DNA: TGTGCCAGCAGCAGACCGGGACAGGGGAAGGACATTCAGTACTTC

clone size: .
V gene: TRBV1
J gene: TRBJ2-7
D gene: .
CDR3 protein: CTSSVRDRVVNEQYF
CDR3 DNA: TGCACCAGCAGCGTCCGGGACAGGGTTGTCAACGAGCAGTACTTC

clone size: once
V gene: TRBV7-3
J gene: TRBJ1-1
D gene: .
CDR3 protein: CASSPSGQGNTEAFF
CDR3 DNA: TGTGCCAGCAGCCCCAGTGGGCAGGGCAACACTGAAGCTTTCTTT

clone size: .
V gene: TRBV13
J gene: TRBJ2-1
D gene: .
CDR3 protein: CASSLRQKGRNEQFF
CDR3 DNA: TGTGCCAGCAGCCTACGACAAAAGGGGCGGAATGAGCAGTTCTTC

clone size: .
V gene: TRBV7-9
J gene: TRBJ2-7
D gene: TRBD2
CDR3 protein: CASSTREGSDEQYF
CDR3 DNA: TGTGCCAGCTCGACGCGGGAGGGCTCTGACGAGCAGTACTTC

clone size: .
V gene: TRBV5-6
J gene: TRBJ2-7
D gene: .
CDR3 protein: CASSSRRIPPYEQYF
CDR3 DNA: TGTGCCAGCAGCTCCCGACGGATTCCGCCCTACGAGCAGTACTTC

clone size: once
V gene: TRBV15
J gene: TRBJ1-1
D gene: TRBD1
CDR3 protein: CATSRDFVASDRATEAFF
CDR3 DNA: TGTGCCACCAGCAGAGATTTTGTGGCTTCGGACAGGGCCACTGAAGCTTTCTTT

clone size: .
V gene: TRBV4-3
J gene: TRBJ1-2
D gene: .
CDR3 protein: CASSQSIANYGYTF
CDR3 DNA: TGCGCCAGCAGCCAATCCATAGCTAACTATGGCTACACCTTC

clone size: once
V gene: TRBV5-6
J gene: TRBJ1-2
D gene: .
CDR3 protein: CASSLADRFYGYTF
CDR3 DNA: TGTGCCAGCAGCTTGGCCGACAGGTTCTATGGCTACACCTTC

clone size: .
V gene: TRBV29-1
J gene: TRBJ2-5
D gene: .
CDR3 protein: CSVAAAEETQYF
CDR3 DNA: TGCAGCGTGGCGGCAGCGGAAGAGACCCAGTACTTC